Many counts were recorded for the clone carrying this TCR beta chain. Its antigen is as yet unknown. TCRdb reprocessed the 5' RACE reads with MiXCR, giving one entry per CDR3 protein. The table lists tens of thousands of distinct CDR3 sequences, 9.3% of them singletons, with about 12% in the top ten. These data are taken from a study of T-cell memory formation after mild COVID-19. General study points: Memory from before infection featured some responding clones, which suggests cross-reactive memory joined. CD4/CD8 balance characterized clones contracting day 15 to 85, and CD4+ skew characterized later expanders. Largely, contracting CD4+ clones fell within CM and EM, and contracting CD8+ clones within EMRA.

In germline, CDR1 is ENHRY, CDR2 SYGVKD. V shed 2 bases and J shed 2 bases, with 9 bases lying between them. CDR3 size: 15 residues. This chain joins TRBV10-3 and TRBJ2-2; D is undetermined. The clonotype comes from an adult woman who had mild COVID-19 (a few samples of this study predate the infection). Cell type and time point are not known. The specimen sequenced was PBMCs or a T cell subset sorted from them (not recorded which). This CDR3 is CAISEETPNTGELFF. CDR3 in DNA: TGTGCCATCAGTGAGGAGACACCCAACACCGGGGAGCTGTTTTTT.